These 27 T cell receptor gamma chains were all obtained from the same sample, sequenced in a study of human gamma delta and Vdelta1 T cells. TCRdb reran clone calling via CATT on the PCR reads. The profile shows several thousand gamma-chain clones, 40% to 50% of them singletons. These receptors have no identified antigens. Specimen: Vdelta1 gamma-delta T cells from blood grown in culture (DOT cells). These receptors all stem from a human donor in good health.

J is TRGJ1 or TRGJ2 and V is TRGV9. V lost 3 bases and J lost 12; bases outside the gene matches: 2. Germline lookup yields CDR1 GITISATS and CDR2 ISYDGTV (reference sequence). This CDR3 region has 9 residues. The CDR3 DNA sequence: TGTGCCTTGTGGGAGTGGAAACTCTTT. Translating it yields CALWEWKLF.

The chain combines TRGV2 with TRGJ1 or TRGJ2. CDR3 length: 11 amino acids. Germline CDR1 is EGSNGY and CDR2 is YDSYNSKV. J lost 6 bases, V lost 3 bases, and 2 bases had no gene match. For the CDR3, the DNA is TGTGCCACCTGGGACTTTTATAAGAAACTCTTT. It encodes CATWDFYKKLF.

Comment on this clone: Distinct nucleotide sequences in the sample also encode this CDR3. The rearrangement uses TRGV8 and TRGJP2. CDR1 and CDR2 (germline): VENAVY, YDSYNSRV. Trimming removed 4 bases from V and 2 bases from J; junction bases left unmatched: 4. CDR3 length: 14 residues. CDR3 coding DNA: TGTGCCACCTGGGACCGGAGTAGTGATTGGATCAAGACGTTT. Its protein is CATWDRSSDWIKTF.

This clone came up a few times. The chain carries TRGV8 and TRGJ1 or TRGJ2. V gave up 2 bases and J gave up 4 bases; unmatched junction bases: 2. The CDR3 extends over 12 amino acids. Per the germline V gene, CDR1 is VENAVY and CDR2 is YDSYNSRV. CDR3 region: CATWDKYYKKLF. In nucleotides, the CDR3 is TGTGCCACCTGGGATAAATATTATAAGAAACTCTTT.

Judged by abundance, this clone is medium-sized. The chain carries TRGV4 and TRGJ1 or TRGJ2. Germline trimming cut 1 base from V and 3 bases from J; bases unmatched to any gene: 0. Germline CDR1 EGSTGY, CDR2 YDSYTSSV. There are 12 residues in the CDR3. The CDR3 region has the DNA TGTGCCACCTGGGATGGTTATTATAAGAAACTCTTT. This sequence encodes CATWDGYYKKLF.

This clone was observed once. The chain combines TRGV3 with TRGJ1 or TRGJ2. There are 14 residues in the CDR3. V dropped 0 bases and J dropped 3; count of bases not matched to a gene: 5. Germline CDR1 and CDR2: VTNTFY and YDVSTARD (reference sequence). The CDR3 DNA reads TGTGCCACCTGGGACAGGCCGACTTATTATAAGAAACTCTTT. Its protein product is CATWDRPTYYKKLF.

The rearrangement joins TRGV2 to TRGJ1 or TRGJ2. The CDR3 totals 14 residues. J lost 4 bases, V lost 0 bases, and 6 bases had no gene match. Germline values: CDR1 EGSNGY, CDR2 YDSYNSKV. The CDR3 nucleotides read TGTGCCACCTGGGACGGGCTAAGGTATTATAAGAAACTCTTT. Protein: CATWDGLRYYKKLF.

This clone was counted once. J is TRGJ1 or TRGJ2 and V is TRGV4. The ends lost 3 bases at V and 7 bases at J; junction bases unmatched: 9. The CDR3 is 13 residues long. Looked up from germline, CDR1 is EGSTGY and CDR2 is YDSYTSSV. The CDR3, as DNA: TGTGCCACCTGGGATCCTCAGTCCTATAAGAAACTCTTT. Residues: CATWDPQSYKKLF.

This chain connects TRGV8 to TRGJP2. The ends lost 4 bases at V and 2 bases at J; junction bases unmatched: 4. CDR3 size: 14 residues. Germline V gives CDR1 VENAVY, CDR2 YDSYNSRV. CDR3: CATWEESSDWIKTF. The CDR3, as DNA: TGTGCCACCTGGGAGGAGAGTAGTGATTGGATCAAGACGTTT.

The chain is built from TRGV4 and TRGJ1 or TRGJ2. With V trimmed by 4 bases and J by 5 bases, 8 bases remained unmatched. The CDR3 runs to 13 residues. Germline CDR1 EGSTGY, CDR2 YDSYTSSV. CDR3 sequence: CATWEGGDYKKLF. CDR3 in DNA: TGTGCCACCTGGGAGGGGGGGGATTATAAGAAACTCTTT.

The chain couples TRGV2 to TRGJP1. The ends lost 0 bases at V and 2 bases at J; junction bases unmatched: 3. The CDR3 length is 15 residues. The germline CDR1 and CDR2 sequences are EGSNGY and YDSYNSKV. The CDR3 spells CATWDGSTTGWFKIF. DNA of the CDR3: TGTGCCACCTGGGACGGGTCCACCACTGGTTGGTTCAAGATATTT.

V usage is TRGV8 and J usage is TRGJP2. CDR3 size: 13 residues. The V and J ends lost 5 bases and 8 bases, in that order; junction bases with no gene match: 8. In germline, CDR1 is VENAVY, CDR2 YDSYNSRV. CDR3 residues: CATWVVRDWIKTF. CDR3 DNA: TGTGCCACCTGGGTCGTGAGGGATTGGATCAAGACGTTT.

The chain recombines TRGV4 with TRGJ1 or TRGJ2. Germline V CDR1 and CDR2: EGSTGY, YDSYTSSV. The V gene end was trimmed by 4 bases and the J gene end by 3 bases; junction bases not matched to a gene: 6. The CDR3 consists of 13 residues. DNA of the CDR3: TGTGCCACCTGGGACTCGAGTTATTATAAGAAACTCTTT. This sequence encodes CATWDSSYYKKLF.

This clone was observed a handful of times. The chain joins TRGV3 to TRGJP2. Trimming cost V 0 bases and J 3 bases; bases outside gene matches: 10. The CDR3 extends over 17 amino acids. Germline-derived CDR1 and CDR2 are VTNTFY and YDVSTARD (reference sequence). The CDR3 region has the DNA TGTGCCACCTGGGACAGGCGCGTGAAAGGTAGTGATTGGATCAAGACGTTT. Protein sequence: CATWDRRVKGSDWIKTF.

The V gene is TRGV2, the J gene TRGJ1 or TRGJ2. V gave up 2 bases and J gave up 2 bases; unmatched junction bases: 6. Germline CDR1 EGSNGY, CDR2 YDSYNSKV. This CDR3 is 14 amino acids long. CDR3 bases: TGTGCCACCTGGGACGCCCGGGATTATTATAAGAAACTCTTT. This translates into CATWDARDYYKKLF.

Only a few counts were recorded for this clone. Other DNA sequences within the sample encode an identical CDR3. The rearrangement uses TRGV2 and TRGJ1 or TRGJ2. This CDR3 contains 13 residues. V lost 0 bases to trimming and J lost 5 bases; unmatched junction nucleotides: 4. CDR1 is EGSNGY, CDR2 YDSYNSKV, per germline. CDR3 in amino acids: CATWDGHDYKKLF. In DNA form, the CDR3 reads TGTGCCACCTGGGACGGGCACGATTATAAGAAACTCTTT.

The chain carries TRGV8 and TRGJP1. CDR1 is VENAVY, CDR2 YDSYNSRV, per germline. The CDR3 totals 16 residues. V lost 6 bases, J lost 2 bases, and 12 bases stayed unmatched. CDR3 coding DNA: TGTGCCACCTGGCTAAAAGGGGGAACCACTGGTTGGTTCAAGATATTT. Translating it yields CATWLKGGTTGWFKIF.

V usage is TRGV2 and J usage is TRGJ1 or TRGJ2. After removal of 3 bases from V and 0 bases from J, the junction contained 5 bases not matched to a gene. CDR3 length equals 14 residues. Germline CDR1 reads EGSNGY; CDR2 reads YDSYNSKV. CDR3 protein: CATWDPLNYYKKLF. The CDR3 nucleotides are TGTGCCACCTGGGACCCCTTGAATTATTATAAGAAACTCTTT.

This chain connects TRGV5 to TRGJ1 or TRGJ2. Losses at the gene ends were 2 bases for V and 12 bases for J; bases not matched to a gene: 10. The CDR3 contains 12 residues. Germline loops: CDR1 VINAFY, CDR2 YDVSNSKD. CDR3 DNA: TGTGCCACCTGGGACACTCCTCGGGGGAAACTCTTT. This encodes CATWDTPRGKLF.

In regard to this clone: A read error may be the cause here, since a much bigger clone is one base away. V usage is TRGV4 and J usage is TRGJP1. The CDR3 loop spans 16 amino acids. Germline V gives CDR1 EGSTGY, CDR2 YDSYTSSV. The CDR3 nucleotides are TGTGCCACCTGGAGCGTAATGGGGCTCACTGGTTGGTTCCAGATATTT. It specifies CATWSVMGLTGWFQIF.

This clone is labeled as medium-sized. V and J are TRGV5 and TRGJ1 or TRGJ2. Germline V gene data show CDR1 as VINAFY and CDR2 as YDVSNSKD. The CDR3 loop spans 16 amino acids. V lost 3 bases, J lost 2 bases, and 13 bases stayed unmatched. CDR3 nucleotides: TGTGCCACCTGGGACGGAACCACTACCGATTATTATAAGAAACTCTTT. Protein: CATWDGTTTDYYKKLF.

This clone was observed a handful of times. The junction departs from germline at one end; a sequencing error may be responsible. The chain combines TRGV4 with TRGJ1 or TRGJ2. This CDR3 region has 11 residues. Looked up from germline, CDR1 is EGSTGY and CDR2 is YDSYTSSV. CDR3 region: CATWGGNKKLF. In nucleotides, the CDR3 is TGTGCCACCTGGGGTGGGAATAAGAAACTCTTT.

V usage is TRGV8 and J usage is TRGJ1 or TRGJ2. The germline V gene encodes CDR1 VENAVY and CDR2 YDSYNSRV. V gave up 6 bases and J gave up 8 bases; unmatched junction bases: 4. This CDR3 contains 10 residues. As DNA, the CDR3 is TGTGCCACCTGGAATAATAAGAAACTCTTT. It yields the protein CATWNNKKLF.

This clone was found a few times. The chain joins TRGV3 to TRGJP1. Germline lookup yields CDR1 VTNTFY and CDR2 YDVSTARD (reference sequence). The junction had 4 bases not matched to a gene; V was cut back by 1 base and J by 2 bases. This CDR3 has 15 residues. The CDR3 DNA is TGTGCCACCTGGGACAGATCGACCACTGGTTGGTTCAAGATATTT. It codes for CATWDRSTTGWFKIF.

The chain combines TRGV3 with TRGJ1 or TRGJ2. The CDR3 is 12 amino acids. J lost 3 bases, V lost 6 bases, and 5 bases had no gene match. The germline V gene encodes CDR1 VTNTFY and CDR2 YDVSTARD (reference sequence). The CDR3 sequence is CATWNRYYKKLF. CDR3 coding DNA: TGTGCCACCTGGAACCGTTATTATAAGAAACTCTTT.

The genes are TRGV2 and TRGJP2. V shed 2 bases and J 11 bases; nucleotides not matched to a gene: 14. This CDR3 contains 15 residues. Germline CDR1 reads EGSNGY; CDR2 reads YDSYNSKV. DNA for the CDR3: TGTGCCACCTGGGACGTGTTCAAGGACGACTGGATCAAGACGTTT. This codes for CATWDVFKDDWIKTF.

The chain joins TRGV3 to TRGJP. Germline-derived CDR1 and CDR2 are VTNTFY and YDVSTARD (reference sequence). The CDR3 loop spans 17 amino acids. V was clipped by 0 bases and J by 7 bases; unmatched bases: 6. This CDR3 is CATWDRQGELGKKIKVF. The CDR3 bases are TGTGCCACCTGGGACAGGCAGGGGGAGTTGGGCAAAAAAATCAAGGTATTT.